Presented here are 26 T cell receptor beta chains from one specimen sequenced in a study of control samples from healthy donors and cancer patients. The repertoire was sequenced with immunoSEQ multiplex PCR; TCRdb's copy has only in-frame clones and lacks some. The profile shows 10,000 to 15,000 clones, 88% of them singletons. Sequenced: formalin-fixed, paraffin-embedded tissue. The source is a male donor with melanoma.

CDR3 in amino acids: CASSYSSSRDGELFF. The CDR3, as DNA: TGTGCCAGCAGTTACTCGTCGTCCAGGGACGGGGAGCTGTTTTTT. This rearrangement joins TRBV6-5 to TRBJ2-2; TRBD1 is a possible D gene (5 bases). CDR3 length: 15 residues. Germline V gene data show CDR1 as MNHEY and CDR2 as SVGAGI. Trimming shortened V by 0 bases and J by 7 bases, and 12 bases separated the two germline ends.

The J gene is TRBJ1-2, the V gene TRBV12-5; 8 bases match TRBD1. Germline V gene data show CDR1 as LGHNT and CDR2 as FRNRAP. This CDR3 region has 15 residues. Losses at the gene ends were 4 bases for V and 3 bases for J; bases not matched to a gene: 7. CDR3 nucleotide sequence: TGTGCTAGTGGTTCCCCAGGGGGCGCGGACTATGGCTACACCTTC. Residues: CASGSPGGADYGYTF. The variable domain in full, completed from reference TRBV12-5 and TRBJ1-2, reads DARVTQTPRHKVTEMGQEVTMRCQPILGHNTVFWYRQTMMQGLELLAYFRNRAPLDDSGMPKDRFSAEMPDATLATLKIQPSEPRDSAVYFCASGSPGGADYGYTFGSGTRLTVV.

The chain couples TRBV7-2 to TRBJ1-1; 8 bases fit TRBD1. With 1 base clipped from V and 4 bases from J, the junction kept 2 bases outside the gene matches. The CDR3 runs to 14 residues. Germline loops: CDR1 SGHTA, CDR2 FQGNSA. The CDR3 region is CASSLGQGSTEAFF. The CDR3 coding sequence is TGTGCCAGCAGCTTAGGACAGGGGAGCACTGAAGCTTTCTTT.

The CDR3 here is CASSPMASTEAFF. The CDR3 DNA sequence: TGTGCCAGCAGTCCTATGGCGAGCACTGAAGCTTTCTTT. V is TRBV6-5 and J is TRBJ1-1; D is unclear. Germline CDR1 is MNHEY and CDR2 is SVGAGI. The CDR3 runs to 13 residues. The V end lost 5 bases, the J end lost 4 bases, and 11 bases lay between the germline ends.

The V gene is TRBV4-1, the J gene TRBJ2-7, with 7 bases matching TRBD1. The V segment lost 4 bases and the J segment 2 bases; nucleotides outside the gene matches: 17. The CDR3 runs 18 residues. Germline V gives CDR1 MGHRA, CDR2 YSYEKL. This chain's CDR3 is CASSLRGSTGSEAYEQYF. As DNA, the CDR3 is TGCGCCAGCAGCCTCCGTGGCTCGACAGGGTCGGAAGCCTACGAGCAGTACTTC.

The chain employs TRBV18 and TRBJ2-3; 11 bases agree with TRBD1. The CDR3 extends over 13 amino acids. The germline CDR1 and CDR2 sequences are KGHSH and LQKENI. The V gene end was trimmed by 3 bases and the J gene end by 10 bases; junction bases not matched to a gene: 3. CDR3 protein: CASSPGDRGAQYF. CDR3 nucleotide sequence: TGTGCCAGCTCACCCGGGGACAGGGGGGCGCAGTATTTT.

Turning to this clone: Relative to the germline gene, one junction end is altered; a read error may explain this. This chain uses TRBV6-5 with TRBJ2-3; 9 nucleotides match TRBD1. This CDR3 contains 16 residues. CDR1 is MNHEY and CDR2 is SVGAGI in the germline V gene. The CDR3 DNA sequence: TGTGCCAACAGTTTGCACCGGGACAGGGTTACAGATACGCAGTATTTT. Protein product: CANSLHRDRVTDTQYF.

This chain links TRBV2 with TRBJ2-3; D ambiguous. This CDR3 has 13 residues. From germline, CDR1 is SNHLY and CDR2 FYNNEI. V shed 2 bases and J shed 5 bases, with 8 bases lying between them. CDR3 sequence: CASSETDIDTQYF. DNA for the CDR3: TGTGCCAGCAGTGAAACTGATATAGATACGCAGTATTTT.

The chain couples TRBV7-3 to TRBJ1-2; D perhaps matches TRBD1 (5 bases). The CDR3 is made up of 13 amino acids. In germline, CDR1 is SGHTA, CDR2 FQGTGA. Trimming shortened V by 5 bases and J by 7 bases, and 14 bases separated the two germline ends. The CDR3 DNA is TGTGCCAGCAGCAATTACAGGAGGGGTGGCTACACCTTC. Translated: CASSNYRRGGYTF.

The chain recombines TRBV4-2 with TRBJ1-1; D is perhaps TRBD1 (6 bases). Germline V gives CDR1 LGHNA, CDR2 YNFKEQ. The CDR3 covers 16 residues. Trimming removed 3 bases at V and 0 bases at J, with 14 bases between. The CDR3 here is CASSHELQGMNTEAFF. CDR3 nucleotide sequence: TGTGCCAGCAGCCACGAACTACAGGGAATGAACACTGAAGCTTTCTTT.

The chain recombines TRBV5-5 with TRBJ1-4, with no clear D. The CDR3 consists of 14 residues. Germline CDR1 SGHKS, CDR2 YYEKEE (reference sequence). Trimming stripped 2 bases from V and 4 bases from J, with 9 bases between. Here the CDR3 reads CASSFGLFNEKLFF. The DNA of the CDR3 is TGTGCCAGCAGCTTTGGACTGTTTAATGAAAAACTGTTTTTT.

The chain links TRBV6-2 or TRBV6-3 to TRBJ1-6, with 8 bases that match TRBD1. This CDR3 has 17 amino acids. Germline CDR1 reads MNHEY; CDR2 reads SVGEGT. J lost 8 bases, V lost 4 bases, and 13 bases had no gene match. This chain's CDR3 is CASSSKSPDRADSPLHF. DNA for the CDR3: TGTGCCAGCAGTTCAAAATCGCCGGACAGGGCAGATTCACCCCTCCACTTT.

J is TRBJ1-1 and V is TRBV14; perhaps TRBD1 as D (6 bases). In germline, CDR1 is SGHDN, CDR2 FVKESK. The CDR3 consists of 16 residues. V was trimmed by 0 bases and J by 6 bases, leaving 17 bases between them. The CDR3 is CASSQEAGVITAEAFF. The CDR3 DNA reads TGTGCCAGCAGCCAAGAGGCAGGGGTCATCACTGCTGAAGCTTTCTTT. Looking up the rest from reference TRBV14 and TRBJ1-1 gives the full variable domain: EAGVTQFPSHSVIEKGQTVTLRCDPISGHDNLYWYRRVMGKEIKFLLHFVKESKQDESGMPNNRFLAERTGGTYSTLKVQPAELEDSGVYFCASSQEAGVITAEAFFGQGTRLTVV.

The chain has TRBV3-1 (or the pseudogene TRBV3-2) and TRBJ2-1; TRBD2 matches 8 bases. Germline V gene lookup returns CDR1 LGHDT and CDR2 YNNKEL (reference sequence). This CDR3 has 15 amino acids. Unmatched junction bases numbered 7, after V lost 4 bases and J lost 5 bases. CDR3 residues: CASSPASGSNNEQFF. Here the CDR3 DNA reads TGTGCCAGCAGCCCCGCTAGCGGGTCAAACAATGAGCAGTTCTTC.

This clone occurred a few times. V is TRBV27 and J is TRBJ2-7; 11 nucleotides match TRBD2. After removal of 6 bases from V and 4 bases from J, the junction contained 5 bases not matched to a gene. This CDR3 is built from 14 residues. Germline V gives CDR1 MNHEY, CDR2 SMNVEV (reference sequence). CDR3 protein: CASRRLAGLYEQYF. The CDR3 nucleotides are TGTGCCAGCAGAAGACTAGCGGGACTTTACGAGCAGTACTTC.

The rearrangement uses TRBV2 and TRBJ2-7; D may be TRBD1 or TRBD2 (6 bases each). This CDR3 is built from 14 residues. The V gene's germline CDR1 is SNHLY and CDR2 FYNNEI. Trimming cost V 3 bases and J 4 bases, with 13 bases left between them. The CDR3 region has the DNA TGTGCCAGCAGTGATGATGGGGGGCCATACGAGCAGTACTTC. Protein sequence: CASSDDGGPYEQYF.

The V gene is TRBV19, the J gene TRBJ2-1; perhaps TRBD1 as D (6 bases). This CDR3 has 15 amino acids. Germline V gene data show CDR1 as LNHDA and CDR2 as SQIVND (reference sequence). V gave up 9 bases and J gave up 0 bases, with 15 bases separating them. DNA for the CDR3: TGTGCCAGCAAAACTACAGGGAGCTCCTACAATGAGCAGTTCTTC. It yields the protein CASKTTGSSYNEQFF.

The V and J genes are TRBV11-3 and TRBJ2-3; no firm D call. The CDR3 sequence is 14 residues long. Deletions cut 5 bases from V and 7 bases from J, with 16 bases between. The germline V gene encodes CDR1 SGHNT and CDR2 YENEEA. The CDR3 DNA reads as TGTGCCAGCAGCCCAAATCCCCTATCCAATACGCAGTATTTT. Translating gives CASSPNPLSNTQYF. Based on the CDR3 plus reference TRBV11-3 and TRBJ2-3, the full variable domain is EAGVVQSPRYKIIEKKQPVAFWCNPISGHNTLYWYLQNLGQGPELLIRYENEEAVDDSQLPKDRFSAERLKGVDSTLKIQPAELGDSAVYLCASSPNPLSNTQYFGPGTRLTVL.

V is TRBV18 and J is TRBJ1-6; D gene unclear. Trimming removed 1 base from V and 4 bases from J, with 8 bases in between. CDR3 length: 15 residues. Germline assignment: CDR1 KGHSH and CDR2 LQKENI. In DNA form, the CDR3 reads TGTGCCAGCTCACCACGAGCGGATTATAATTCACCCCTCCACTTT. It codes for CASSPRADYNSPLHF.

V gene TRBV6-5 combines with J gene TRBJ1-1, with D possibly TRBD1 on 6 matching bases. Trimming cost V 0 bases and J 4 bases, with 12 bases left between them. Germline V gene sequence: CDR1 MNHEY, CDR2 SVGAGI. The CDR3 spans 15 residues. The CDR3 sequence: CASSYSGGHGTEAFF. The CDR3 DNA sequence: TGTGCCAGCAGTTACTCGGGGGGGCATGGCACTGAAGCTTTCTTT.

The chain couples TRBV6-6 to TRBJ1-1, with TRBD1 identical over 8 bases. With V trimmed by 6 bases and J by 3 bases, 9 bases remained unmatched. CDR1 is MNHNY and CDR2 is SVGAGI in the germline V gene (reference sequence). CDR3 length: 15 amino acids. CDR3 DNA: TGTGCCAGCAGACCGGCAGGGGGCGCATACACTGAAGCTTTCTTT. Protein sequence: CASRPAGGAYTEAFF.

The V and J genes are TRBV5-4 and TRBJ1-5; D remains unclear. Trimming took off 3 bases at V and 7 bases at J, with 14 bases between the two ends. The CDR3 runs 14 residues. Germline V CDR1 and CDR2: SGHNT, YYREEE (reference sequence). This CDR3 reads CASSSGGVEQPQHF. CDR3 coding DNA: TGTGCCAGCAGCTCGGGCGGGGTAGAGCAGCCCCAGCATTTT. The whole variable domain, remainder taken from reference TRBV5-4 and TRBJ1-5, is ETGVTQSPTHLIKTRGQQVTLRCSSQSGHNTVSWYQQALGQGPQFIFQYYREEENGRGNFPPRFSGLQFPNYSSELNVNALELDDSALYLCASSSGGVEQPQHFGDGTRLSIL.

The genes are TRBV29-1 and TRBJ1-2; D not certain. V was pared by 0 bases and J by 4 bases, with 9 bases between. This CDR3 region has 13 residues. Germline V lookup: CDR1 SQVTM, CDR2 ANQGSEA. The CDR3 region has the DNA TGCAGCGTTGAAGATCAGACGGGCTATGGCTACACCTTC. Its protein is CSVEDQTGYGYTF.

Written as DNA, the CDR3 is TGTGCCAGCAGTTTGTCAGACTATGGCTACACCTTC. Encoded protein: CASSLSDYGYTF. The rearrangement joins TRBV12-3 or TRBV12-4 to TRBJ1-2; D remains unclear. The V end was cut by 3 bases, the J end by 3 bases, with 5 bases between. This CDR3 is 12 amino acids long.

J is TRBJ1-4 and V is TRBV30; perhaps TRBD1 as D (5 bases). There are 14 residues in the CDR3. Trimming shortened V by 3 bases and J by 8 bases, and 16 bases separated the two germline ends. CDR1 is GTSNPN and CDR2 is SVGIG in the germline V gene (reference sequence). The CDR3 loop is CAWRSPGLKEKLFF. DNA for the CDR3: TGTGCCTGGAGGTCACCGGGACTTAAGGAAAAACTGTTTTTT.

The chain couples TRBV5-1 to TRBJ1-2; D gene uncertain. The V and J ends lost 0 bases and 4 bases respectively, with 10 bases between them. Germline V gene sequence: CDR1 SGHRS, CDR2 YFSETQ. The CDR3 runs 14 residues. CDR3 DNA: TGCGCCAGCAGCTTGGCCCCAGACTCCTATGGCTACACCTTC. Residues: CASSLAPDSYGYTF. Using reference TRBV5-1 and TRBJ1-2 for the parts outside the CDR3, the full variable domain is KAGVTQTPRYLIKTRGQQVTLSCSPISGHRSVSWYQQTPGQGLQFLFEYFSETQRNKGNFPGRFSGRQFSNSRSEMNVSTLELGDSALYLCASSLAPDSYGYTFGSGTRLTVV.